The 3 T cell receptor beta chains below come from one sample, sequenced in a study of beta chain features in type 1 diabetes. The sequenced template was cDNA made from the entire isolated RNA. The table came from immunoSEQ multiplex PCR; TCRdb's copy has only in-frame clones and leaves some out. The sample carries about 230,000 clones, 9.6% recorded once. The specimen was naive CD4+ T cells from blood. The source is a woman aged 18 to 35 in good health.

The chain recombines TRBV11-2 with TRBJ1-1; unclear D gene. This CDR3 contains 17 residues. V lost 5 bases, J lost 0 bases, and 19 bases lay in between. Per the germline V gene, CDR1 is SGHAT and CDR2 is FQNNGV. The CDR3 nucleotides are TGTGCCAGCAGCGCCAACTCACCGTTTATCATGAACACTGAAGCTTTCTTT. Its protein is CASSANSPFIMNTEAFF.

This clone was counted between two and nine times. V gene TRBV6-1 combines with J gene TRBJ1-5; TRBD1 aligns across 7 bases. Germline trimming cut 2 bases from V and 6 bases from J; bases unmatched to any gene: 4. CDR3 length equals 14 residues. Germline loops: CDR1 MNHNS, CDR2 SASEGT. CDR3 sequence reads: CASSERQGIQPQHF. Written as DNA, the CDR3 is TGTGCCAGCAGTGAACGACAGGGCATTCAGCCCCAGCATTTT.

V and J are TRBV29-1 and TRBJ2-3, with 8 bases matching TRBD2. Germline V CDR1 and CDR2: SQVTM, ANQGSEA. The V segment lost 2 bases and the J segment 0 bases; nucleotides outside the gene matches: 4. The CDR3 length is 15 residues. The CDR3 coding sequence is TGCAGCGTTGAAATCGAGCGGGGGAGCACAGATACGCAGTATTTT. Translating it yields CSVEIERGSTDTQYF.